This T cell receptor beta chain is from a study of Ad26.COV2.S vaccination and SARS-CoV-2 variants. Regarding treatment: around 19 received Ad26.COV2.S at low or high dose, single or two shots; about 5 received placebo; per-sample allocation not given. Sampling took place 63 days after the first vaccine or placebo injection. An adult aged 18-55 years in Boston served as the donor. CDR3 size: 14 residues. The V and J ends lost 6 bases and 4 bases respectively, with 12 bases between them. CDR1 is MNHEY, CDR2 SVGEGT, per germline. The repertoire was sequenced with immunoSEQ multiplex PCR; TCRdb's copy has only in-frame clones and lacks some. The sample holds some 370,000 clones, 83% seen once. The table lists this clone with a few counts.

This sample comprised peripheral blood, obtained in a trial of Ad26.COV2.S vaccine versus placebo. The sequence derives from a person aged 18-60 years who received the Ad26.COV2.S COVID-19 vaccine or a placebo. J is TRBJ2-2 and V is TRBV6-2 or TRBV6-3; D might be TRBD2 (5 bases). CDR3 coding DNA: TGTGCCAGCAGCATAGGGCTAGCCACCGGGGAGCTGTTTTTT. This codes for CASSIGLATGELFF.